The 14 T cell receptor beta chains below were found in one sample sequenced in a study of blood T cell repertoires in COVID-19. The table came from immunoSEQ multiplex PCR; TCRdb's copy has only in-frame clones and leaves some out. The top ten hold around 1.3% of the sample, which has 90,000 or so clones, approximately 86% seen once. The sequencing sample was made of peripheral blood. The receptors originated from a man aged 80 or over with active or convalescent COVID-19.

As for this clone: A read error may produce the germline difference seen at one junction end. The rearrangement links TRBV5-1 to TRBJ1-6; the D gene is possibly TRBD1 (5 bases). Germline V CDR1 and CDR2: SGHRS, YFSETQ. The CDR3 consists of 14 residues. Here the CDR3 reads CASSWQGNKSPLHF. DNA for the CDR3: TGCGCCAGCAGCTGGCAGGGAAATAAGTCACCCCTCCACTTT.

The chain recombines TRBV4-3 with TRBJ1-1, with 7 bases lining up with TRBD1. Looked up from germline, CDR1 is LGHNA and CDR2 is YSLEER. The CDR3 is 14 residues long. V lost 2 bases and J lost 3; bases outside the gene matches: 3. DNA for the CDR3: TGCGCCAGCAGCCAAATTACAGGGGACACTGAAGCTTTCTTT. It encodes CASSQITGDTEAFF.

The chain carries TRBV19 and TRBJ1-1, with 9 bases identical to TRBD1. CDR1 is LNHDA, CDR2 SQIVND, per germline (reference sequence). CDR3 size: 16 residues. J lost 5 bases, V lost 8 bases, and 15 bases had no gene match. The CDR3 DNA reads as TGTGCCAGTCGAGACGGGACAGGGCTATTACGGACTGAAGCTTTCTTT. Amino acid sequence: CASRDGTGLLRTEAFF.

The J gene is TRBJ1-5, the V gene TRBV6-6; 8 positions agree with TRBD1. V shed 4 bases, J shed 6 bases, and the junction held 8 bases outside the gene matches. The CDR3 has 15 residues. Germline V gene data show CDR1 as MNHNY and CDR2 as SVGAGI (reference sequence). The CDR3 region is CASSSDRGGGQPQHF. CDR3 coding DNA: TGTGCCAGCAGTTCCGACAGGGGCGGCGGTCAGCCCCAGCATTTT.

This clone was seen a few times. The chain links TRBV9 to TRBJ2-1, with D possibly TRBD2 on 6 matching bases. V dropped 4 bases and J dropped 4 bases, with 15 bases sitting between them. Germline loops: CDR1 SGDLS, CDR2 YYNGEE. This CDR3 comprises 15 residues. CDR3 protein: CASSLALASYNEQFF. The CDR3 nucleotides read TGTGCCAGCAGCCTAGCGCTAGCGAGTTACAATGAGCAGTTCTTC.

The gene calls are TRBV5-1 and TRBJ2-1; 9 bases line up with TRBD2. Germline loops: CDR1 SGHRS, CDR2 YFSETQ. Trimming cost V 1 base and J 7 bases; bases outside gene matches: 6. This CDR3 is built from 15 residues. CDR3 region: CASSLLAGVENEQFF. For the CDR3, the DNA is TGCGCCAGCAGCTTGTTAGCGGGAGTTGAGAATGAGCAGTTCTTC.

The chain recombines TRBV9 with TRBJ2-3; 7 bases fit TRBD2. Germline V gives CDR1 SGDLS, CDR2 YYNGEE. V was clipped by 0 bases and J by 7 bases; unmatched bases: 17. The CDR3 extends over 18 amino acids. As DNA, the CDR3 is TGTGCCAGCAGCGTAGACCTGATTGGAAGACTAGCCCATAATACGCAGTATTTT. It encodes CASSVDLIGRLAHNTQYF.

The rearrangement joins TRBV3-1 (or the pseudogene TRBV3-2) to TRBJ2-7, with TRBD1 matching over 9 bases. After removal of 1 base from V and 5 bases from J, the junction contained 24 bases not matched to a gene. The germline V gene encodes CDR1 LGHDT and CDR2 YNNKEL (reference sequence). CDR3 length: 21 amino acids. The chain's CDR3 is CASSQVISPLRPGQGSHEQYF. The CDR3 DNA follows: TGTGCCAGCAGCCAAGTCATCTCCCCCCTCCGTCCGGGACAGGGTTCCCACGAGCAGTACTTC.

This chain uses TRBV3-1 (or the pseudogene TRBV3-2) with TRBJ2-4, with 8 bases that match TRBD2. J gave up 2 bases and V 5 bases, and 11 bases lay outside the gene matches. Germline V gives CDR1 LGHDT, CDR2 YNNKEL (reference sequence). The CDR3 sequence is 17 residues long. This CDR3 reads CASSTPTAGVTKNIQYF. DNA for the CDR3: TGTGCCAGCAGCACACCCACAGCGGGAGTGACCAAAAACATTCAGTACTTC.

This chain links TRBV7-3 with TRBJ2-1; TRBD2 agrees at 14 bases. This CDR3 contains 15 residues. Germline loops: CDR1 SGHTA, CDR2 FQGTGA. With V trimmed by 3 bases and J by 8 bases, 3 bases remained unmatched. DNA for the CDR3: TGTGCCAGCAGCTTTGGGACTAGCGGGAGCGATGAGCAGTTCTTC. It specifies CASSFGTSGSDEQFF. The full variable domain, its missing parts supplied by reference TRBV7-3 and TRBJ2-1, is GAGVSQTPSNKVTEKGKYVELRCDPISGHTALYWYRQSLGQGPEFLIYFQGTGAADDSGLPNDRFFAVRPEGSVSTLKIQRTERGDSAVYLCASSFGTSGSDEQFFGPGTRLTVL.

The CDR3 here is CASSETGQASDEQFF. The DNA of the CDR3 is TGTGCCAGCAGCGAAACCGGACAGGCCTCCGATGAGCAGTTCTTC. J is TRBJ2-1 and V is TRBV5-5; 7 bases agree with TRBD1. V gave up 4 bases and J gave up 8 bases; unmatched junction bases: 12. CDR1 is SGHKS, CDR2 YYEKEE, per germline (reference sequence). The CDR3 covers 15 residues.

This chain uses TRBV5-1 with TRBJ2-1; 9 bases line up with TRBD1. Per the germline V gene, CDR1 is SGHRS and CDR2 is YFSETQ. This CDR3 has 14 amino acids. V was pared by 4 bases and J by 8 bases, with 7 bases of the junction left unmatched. The CDR3 DNA reads as TGCGCCAGCAGCGCTGGACAGGGGAGGGATGAGCAGTTCTTC. This gives the protein CASSAGQGRDEQFF.

The genes are TRBV7-8 and TRBJ2-1; TRBD1 agrees at 8 bases. The germline V gene encodes CDR1 SGHVS and CDR2 FQNEAQ. V shed 1 base and J 8 bases; nucleotides not matched to a gene: 10. This CDR3 is 16 amino acids long. The CDR3 DNA is TGTGCCAGCAGCTTAGTGCGGACAGGGCGTATCCATGAGCAGTTCTTC. Encoded protein: CASSLVRTGRIHEQFF.

This clone occurred once. One end of the junction does not line up with germline, which may come from a read error. The chain recombines TRBV4-3 with TRBJ1-1, with a possible D match to TRBD1 (6 bases). Germline-derived CDR1 and CDR2 are LGHNA and YSLEER. This CDR3 has 13 residues. Written as DNA, the CDR3 is TGCGCCAGCAGCCATCTAGGACAGTCTGAGGCTTTCTTT. Its translation: CASSHLGQSEAFF.